The clone carrying this T cell receptor beta chain was detected ten times or more. Its antigen remains unknown. The source of the sample is a study of T-cell reconstitution after alpha-beta-depleted transplantation in children. Notes on the study in general: Reported findings indicate that, about two months after transplant, alpha-beta T cells came from several hundred expanded clones, which were derived from non-depleted graft cells. Counts and diversity of T cells one year after transplant came mostly from newly produced T cells. Some patients showed high day-60 TCRbeta diversity, which derived from surviving recipient T cells and thymic progenitors.

The CDR3 is 17 residues long. After removal of 1 base from V and 6 bases from J, the junction contained 14 bases not matched to a gene. The germline gives CDR1 DFQATT, CDR2 SNEGSKA (reference sequence). Using unique molecular identifiers, the investigators prepared the TCRbeta library. TCRdb independently ran MiXCR on the PCR reads; one entry per CDR3 protein. This sample carries some 76,000 distinct CDR3 sequences, about a tenth of them seen once, and the ten largest clones take about 13%. The specimen was PBMCs, collected before TCRalphabeta/CD19-depleted stem cell transplant. The source is a boy under 18 with acute myeloid leukemia, due to receive a stem cell transplant. The V call is TRBV20-1, the J call TRBJ2-1, with 8 bases fitting TRBD2. CDR3 bases: TGCAGTGCTAGAGTCCACTCGGGGGGGTTGGCGTTCAATGAGCAGTTCTTC. As protein: CSARVHSGGLAFNEQFF.